This TCR beta chain was documented in a study of beta chain features in type 1 diabetes. Expressed TCRB transcripts were sequenced, since all the RNA that had been isolated was reverse transcribed. Clones were sequenced by immunoSEQ multiplex PCR, and TCRdb holds only the in-frame ones, with some missing. The data contain 300,000 to 350,000 clones, under 8.5% of them singletons. This clone was detected only a few times. The junction had 5 bases not matched to a gene; V was cut back by 5 bases and J by 3 bases. Per germline, CDR1 SGHTA and CDR2 FQGNSA. CDR3 length equals 15 residues. The chain couples TRBV7-2 to TRBJ2-3; 10 positions match TRBD1. The receptor was isolated from a woman aged 18-35 years in good health. Material: central memory CD4+ T cells from blood. The CDR3 DNA is TGTGCCAGCAGCCCCCGACAGGGGGCAACAGATACGCAGTATTTT. Encoded protein: CASSPRQGATDTQYF.